What follows are 9 T cell receptor beta chains derived from one specimen sequenced in a study of human T cells and chemical hapten exposure. The time point: patch test 1, 2 weeks after DPC sensitization. The treatment was: therapeutic diphenylcyclopropenone sensitization with weekly scalp DPC. TCRdb itself ran the RACE reads through MiXCR, one entry per CDR3 protein. This sample has 150,000 to 200,000 distinct CDR3 sequences, with about 14% found just once. The sample was whole blood, taken in connection with sensitization to the hapten diphenylcyclopropenone (DPC). The receptors here all came from a woman in her thirties with alopecia areata. Some clones in this sample may be carry-over from other donors' samples.

The rearrangement uses TRBV3-1 and TRBJ2-7; maybe TRBD1 (5 bases). This CDR3 region has 14 residues. Looked up from germline, CDR1 is LGHDT and CDR2 is YNNKEL (reference sequence). Deletions cut 1 base from V and 5 bases from J, with 12 bases between. This chain's CDR3 is CASSQGQGSHEQYF. The CDR3 DNA reads as TGTGCCAGCAGCCAAGGGCAGGGATCCCACGAGCAGTACTTC.

In this sample, this clonotype turned up many times. The V call is TRBV28, the J call TRBJ1-2, with D tentatively TRBD1 (5 bases). The CDR3 is 11 amino acids. Germline loops: CDR1 MDHEN, CDR2 SYDVKM. Trimming removed 6 bases from V and 9 bases from J, with 11 bases in between. The CDR3 bases are TGTGCCAGCAGAAGTCAGGGAAGCTACACCTTC. This gives the protein CASRSQGSYTF.

About this clonotype: This may come from a read error, since a much larger clone is one base off. The chain joins TRBV9 to TRBJ1-5, with D unresolved. The length of the CDR3 is 15 residues. Germline-derived CDR1 and CDR2 are SGDLS and YYNGEE. The CDR3 loop is CASNVSGNSNQPQHF. CDR3 DNA sequence: TGTGCCAGCAACGTATCTGGGAATAGCAATCAGCCCCAGCATTTT.

This clonotype was counted only a few times. The rearrangement joins TRBV28 to TRBJ1-1, with 10 bases aligning to TRBD1. This CDR3 spans 13 amino acids. The germline gives CDR1 MDHEN, CDR2 SYDVKM. The junction had 14 bases not matched to a gene; V was cut back by 10 bases and J by 12 bases. The CDR3 reads CATGSGTGAKSFF. For the CDR3, the DNA is TGTGCCACCGGGTCCGGGACAGGGGCAAAGTCTTTCTTT.

This clonotype was seen at least ten times. A read error may produce the germline difference seen at one junction end. The genes are TRBV15 and TRBJ2-1; TRBD1 aligns across 7 bases. Germline lookup yields CDR1 LNHNV and CDR2 YYDKDF (reference sequence). The length of the CDR3 is 15 residues. The DNA of the CDR3 is TGTGCCACCAGCCGAGACAGGGTGAATGCCAATGAGCAGTTCTTC. This sequence encodes CATSRDRVNANEQFF.

This clonotype appeared a few times. J is TRBJ2-2 and V is TRBV12-3 or TRBV12-4; D is possibly TRBD1 (6 bases). The CDR3 loop spans 14 amino acids. Trimming shortened V by 4 bases and J by 4 bases, and 10 bases separated the two germline ends. The CDR3 region is CASSSYRATGELFF. The CDR3 DNA is TGTGCCAGCAGTTCATACAGGGCCACCGGGGAGCTGTTTTTT.

The chain has TRBV6-5 and TRBJ2-2; no clear D. The CDR3 consists of 13 residues. V lost 6 bases and J 4 bases, leaving 9 bases between the germline ends. Germline V gene sequence: CDR1 MNHEY, CDR2 SVGAGI. CDR3 residues: CASRTPGTGELFF. For the CDR3, the DNA is TGTGCCAGCAGGACCCCAGGCACCGGGGAGCTGTTTTTT.

The rearrangement links TRBV19 to TRBJ1-1; no reliable D call. Per germline, CDR1 LNHDA and CDR2 SQIVND (reference sequence). Between the trimmed V and J ends, which lost 6 bases and 4 bases, there was a span of 12 bases. CDR3 size: 13 residues. The CDR3 DNA reads TGTGCCAGTAGCGCCACGTGGGGCACTGAAGCTTTCTTT. Encoded protein: CASSATWGTEAFF.

This clonotype has more than one count but fewer than ten. For the CDR3, the DNA is TGTGCCAGCAGTTACAGGGGAACTAGCAATCAGCCCCAGCATTTT. Residues: CASSYRGTSNQPQHF. This chain connects TRBV6-2 or TRBV6-3 to TRBJ1-5; TRBD1 is a possible D gene (5 bases). The CDR3 contains 15 residues. Germline V gives CDR1 MNHEY, CDR2 SVGEGT. Trimming took off 2 bases at V and 0 bases at J, with 8 bases between the two ends.